The source of this T cell receptor beta chain is a study of blood T cell repertoires in COVID-19. In the original analysis: Amplifying reference gene primers gave estimates of nucleated cell counts. Clones were read by immunoSEQ multiplex PCR, and TCRdb kept only the in-frame ones, dropping some. Clonal size and the V and J genes are those of that table, whereas D and trimming came from the DNA. The repertoire holds 150,000 or so clones, with over 80% as singletons. The CDR3 is 13 amino acids. Individuals drawn from around 24 US areas were roughly 18 to 100 years old. Participants' own reports of clinical history determined their cohort assignment. Recovery meant two consecutive negative NP/OP PCR tests, professional clearance, or resolved symptoms.

Sample: PBMCs or T cells enriched from blood (not recorded which). The TCR sequence derives from a woman aged 55-69 years who had recovered from COVID-19. The rearrangement joins TRBV21-1 to TRBJ2-7; the table's D gene call, TRBD1, was not cross checked with the DNA. TRBV21-1 is assigned pseudogene status. The CDR3 protein is CASSKEGAYEQYF. The CDR3 DNA sequence: TGTGCCAGCAGCAAAGAAGGGGCGTACGAGCAGTACTTC.